Only one count was recorded for the clone carrying this TCR beta chain. V shed 0 bases and J 2 bases; nucleotides not matched to a gene: 6. Germline V gives CDR1 LGHDT, CDR2 YNNKEL (reference sequence). The CDR3 spans 16 residues. The record originates from a study of blood T cell repertoires in COVID-19. Study-wide context: T cells, B-cell-depleted T cells, or PBMCs supplied cDNA or gDNA.

Clones were read by immunoSEQ multiplex PCR, and TCRdb kept only the in-frame ones, dropping some. This table holds 200,000 or so clones, less than 90% found once. This chain connects TRBV3-1 (or the pseudogene TRBV3-2) to TRBJ1-2; 7 bases are a match to TRBD1. The source of this sequence is a woman in her forties or fifties with acute or convalescent COVID-19. Sequenced input: peripheral blood. CDR3 loop: CASSQDWTGLNYGYTF. In DNA, the CDR3 is TGTGCCAGCAGCCAAGATTGGACAGGACTCAACTATGGCTACACCTTC.